This entry lists 22 T cell receptor beta chains sequenced from one sample in a study of blood T cell repertoires in COVID-19. TCRdb's copy holds only in-frame clones and misses some; the assay was immunoSEQ multiplex PCR. The sample holds more than 100,000 clones; around 84% are singletons and the top ten take 3% to 4.5%. The sequenced sample consisted of PBMCs or T cells enriched from blood (not recorded which). Every receptor here comes from a woman younger than 45 who had recovered from COVID-19.

In regard to this clone: Other DNA sequences in this sample translate to the same CDR3. The V and J genes are TRBV5-1 and TRBJ2-1, with 8 bases matching TRBD2. With 2 bases clipped from V and 0 bases from J, the junction kept 1 base outside the gene matches. Germline CDR1 SGHRS, CDR2 YFSETQ. The length of the CDR3 is 15 residues. The DNA for the CDR3 is TGCGCCAGCAGCTTTAGCGGGGACTCCTACAATGAGCAGTTCTTC. This encodes CASSFSGDSYNEQFF.

The CDR3 DNA reads TGTGCCAGTAGTAAGAAGGATCTAGCCACAGATACGCAGTATTTT. This codes for CASSKKDLATDTQYF. J is TRBJ2-3 and V is TRBV19; D may be TRBD2 (5 bases). The CDR3 has 15 residues. Trimming pared 4 bases from V and 2 bases from J, leaving 13 bases between. Germline V gene lookup returns CDR1 LNHDA and CDR2 SQIVND (reference sequence).

V gene TRBV30 combines with J gene TRBJ1-6; the match to TRBD1 covers 7 bases. This CDR3 has 16 amino acids. Germline CDR1 is GTSNPN and CDR2 is SVGIG (reference sequence). Losses at the gene ends were 0 bases for V and 2 bases for J; bases not matched to a gene: 4. CDR3 region: CAWSVRGGTYNSPLHF. The CDR3 DNA is TGTGCCTGGAGTGTAAGAGGGGGCACCTATAATTCACCCCTCCACTTT.

This clone showed up many times. The rearrangement links TRBV19 to TRBJ2-5; tentative D call: TRBD2 (6 bases). Germline V lookup: CDR1 LNHDA, CDR2 SQIVND (reference sequence). V dropped 4 bases and J dropped 5 bases, with 8 bases sitting between them. The CDR3 length is 12 residues. The CDR3 nucleotides are TGTGCCAGTAGTAAGGCGGGGGAGACCCAGTACTTC. Its protein product is CASSKAGETQYF.

V and J are TRBV11-1 and TRBJ1-1; D gene uncertain. CDR3 length equals 13 residues. CDR1 is SGHAT, CDR2 FQDESV, per germline (reference sequence). V lost 4 bases and J lost 1, with 7 bases in between. CDR3 sequence (DNA): TGTGCCAGCAGCTCAACAAGGAACACTGAAGCTTTCTTT. Its translation is CASSSTRNTEAFF.

V is TRBV5-1 and J is TRBJ2-3; possible D gene TRBD2, 6 bases. The CDR3 consists of 14 residues. The V gene lost 6 bases and the J gene lost 3 bases, with 14 bases spanning the gap. CDR1 and CDR2 (germline): SGHRS, YFSETQ. CDR3 DNA sequence: TGCGCCAGCAACACCGGGACTTATACAGATACGCAGTATTTT. The encoded protein is CASNTGTYTDTQYF.

The chain has TRBV7-8 and TRBJ2-2, with a possible D match to TRBD2 (5 bases). Germline V gene lookup returns CDR1 SGHVS and CDR2 FQNEAQ. The CDR3 has 15 residues. Trimming took off 0 bases at V and 5 bases at J, with 10 bases between the two ends. Here the CDR3 reads CASSLAPPGTGELFF. CDR3 nucleotides: TGTGCCAGCAGCTTAGCGCCTCCGGGGACCGGGGAGCTGTTTTTT.

The chain has TRBV28 and TRBJ2-6; 9 nucleotides agree with TRBD1. With V trimmed by 1 base and J by 0 bases, 7 bases remained unmatched. The CDR3 totals 19 residues. Looked up from germline, CDR1 is MDHEN and CDR2 is SYDVKM. CDR3: CASSLSYGTGTSGANVLTF. The CDR3 DNA reads TGTGCCAGCAGTTTATCTTATGGGACAGGGACCTCTGGGGCCAACGTCCTGACTTTC. The whole variable domain, remainder taken from reference TRBV28 and TRBJ2-6, is DVKVTQSSRYLVKRTGEKVFLECVQDMDHENMFWYRQDPGLGLRLIYFSYDVKMKEKGDIPEGYSVSREKKERFSLILESASTNQTSMYLCASSLSYGTGTSGANVLTFGAGSRLTVL.

This clone was counted between two and nine times. The V gene is TRBV7-9, the J gene TRBJ2-1, with TRBD2 matching over 10 bases. Germline V CDR1 and CDR2: SEHNR, FQNEAQ (reference sequence). The CDR3 loop spans 16 amino acids. V lost 5 bases and J lost 7; bases outside the gene matches: 11. The CDR3 sequence is CASSRASGSPGNEQFF. In nucleotides, the CDR3 is TGTGCCAGCAGCCGCGCTAGCGGGAGTCCTGGGAATGAGCAGTTCTTC.

This clone was seen once. The chain employs TRBV6-5 and TRBJ1-1; 8 nucleotides line up with TRBD1. Germline V CDR1 and CDR2: MNHEY, SVGAGI. V lost 2 bases and J lost 8; bases outside the gene matches: 10. The CDR3 length is 15 residues. As DNA, the CDR3 is TGTGCCAGCAGTTACACTCTTGGACAGGGTGTCGAAGCTTTCTTT. Translation: CASSYTLGQGVEAFF.

This sequence joins TRBV4-2 and TRBJ2-2, with 10 bases identical to TRBD2. Germline V gives CDR1 LGHNA, CDR2 YNFKEQ. Trimming removed 4 bases from V and 5 bases from J; junction bases left unmatched: 7. The CDR3 spans 16 residues. In DNA, the CDR3 is TGTGCCAGCAGCCTCCTAGCGGGAGCAGTTACCGGGGAGCTGTTTTTT. This sequence encodes CASSLLAGAVTGELFF.

V gene TRBV6-1 combines with J gene TRBJ1-3; D gene unclear. Germline V gene data show CDR1 as MNHNS and CDR2 as SASEGT. V lost 2 bases to trimming and J lost 1 base, with 3 bases between them. This CDR3 region has 13 residues. DNA for the CDR3: TGTGCCAGCAGTGAACTTTCTGGAAACACCATATATTTT. Translated: CASSELSGNTIYF.

This chain connects TRBV28 to TRBJ1-4, with D possibly TRBD1 on 6 matching bases. This CDR3 is 16 amino acids long. Germline V CDR1 and CDR2: MDHEN, SYDVKM. Trimming removed 8 bases at V and 0 bases at J, with 16 bases between. CDR3 loop: CASPKGELATNEKLFF. For the CDR3, the DNA is TGTGCCAGCCCGAAGGGGGAACTGGCAACTAATGAAAAACTGTTTTTT.

This chain joins TRBV7-2 and TRBJ2-1; TRBD2 matches at 14 bases. Germline V lookup: CDR1 SGHTA, CDR2 FQGNSA. This CDR3 is built from 17 residues. V lost 1 base to trimming and J lost 9 bases; unmatched junction nucleotides: 8. CDR3 amino acids: CASSLVPGLAGVGEQFF. As DNA, the CDR3 is TGTGCCAGCAGCTTAGTGCCGGGACTAGCGGGAGTGGGTGAGCAGTTCTTC. Filled out from reference TRBV7-2 and TRBJ2-1, the complete variable domain reads GAGVSQSPSNKVTEKGKDVELRCDPISGHTALYWYRQSLGQGLEFLIYFQGNSAPDKSGLPSDRFSAERTGGSVSTLTIQRTQQEDSAVYLCASSLVPGLAGVGEQFFGPGTRLTVL.

J is TRBJ1-1 and V is TRBV28; TRBD1 might be the D (6 bases). Germline values: CDR1 MDHEN, CDR2 SYDVKM. The CDR3 is 17 residues long. V was shortened by 8 bases and J by 0 bases, with 22 bases between the two germline ends. CDR3 sequence (DNA): TGTGCCAGCCGGAACAGGGTAAGGGGGGGGATGAACACTGAAGCTTTCTTT. Translating gives CASRNRVRGGMNTEAFF.

The chain links TRBV9 to TRBJ1-5; D possibly corresponds to TRBD1 (6 bases). CDR1 SGDLS and CDR2 YYNGEE come from the germline V gene. This CDR3 comprises 14 residues. V dropped 4 bases and J dropped 7 bases, with 15 bases sitting between them. The CDR3, as DNA: TGTGCCAGCAGCCCCCGGGGGGGCCGGCAGCCCCAGCATTTT. Translated: CASSPRGGRQPQHF.

This clone turned up a few times. The CDR3 protein is CASSGTLTFTDTQYF. The CDR3 DNA sequence: TGTGCCAGTAGTGGGACTCTAACTTTCACAGATACGCAGTATTTT. This rearrangement joins TRBV19 to TRBJ2-3; maybe TRBD2 (6 bases). The V end lost 5 bases, the J end lost 2 bases, and 14 bases lay between the germline ends. Germline V gene lookup returns CDR1 LNHDA and CDR2 SQIVND (reference sequence). CDR3 size: 15 residues.

The chain joins TRBV18 to TRBJ2-4; 11 bases align to TRBD1. V dropped 3 bases and J dropped 0; count of bases not matched to a gene: 10. The CDR3 covers 19 residues. Germline V CDR1 and CDR2: KGHSH, LQKENI. The CDR3 is CASSPRGQGDGLAKNIQYF. As DNA, the CDR3 is TGTGCCAGCTCACCGCGGGGACAGGGGGATGGACTAGCCAAAAACATTCAGTACTTC.

The chain is built from TRBV3-1 (or the pseudogene TRBV3-2) and TRBJ2-7, with D hard to call. Looked up from germline, CDR1 is LGHDT and CDR2 is YNNKEL (reference sequence). CDR3 length: 10 residues. V lost 4 bases and J 4 bases, leaving 2 bases between the germline ends. CDR3 sequence reads: CASSPYEQYF. The CDR3 DNA reads TGTGCCAGCAGCCCATACGAGCAGTACTTC.

The CDR3 DNA sequence: TGTGCCAGCAGCTCAGGGAGCACAGATACGCAGTATTTT. Protein: CASSSGSTDTQYF. The V gene is TRBV9, the J gene TRBJ2-3; tentatively, D is TRBD1 (5 bases). The germline V and J ends were trimmed by 4 bases and 0 bases, with 6 bases remaining between them. The V gene's germline CDR1 is SGDLS and CDR2 YYNGEE. The CDR3 consists of 13 residues. The full variable domain, its missing parts supplied by reference TRBV9 and TRBJ2-3, is DSGVTQTPKHLITATGQRVTLRCSPRSGDLSVYWYQQSLDQGLQFLIQYYNGEERAKGNILERFSAQQFPDLHSELNLSSLELGDSALYFCASSSGSTDTQYFGPGTRLTVL.

This rearrangement joins TRBV28 to TRBJ1-3, with no clear D. This CDR3 is 14 amino acids long. The germline gives CDR1 MDHEN, CDR2 SYDVKM. CDR3 sequence reads: CATNRLGSGNTIYF. CDR3 coding DNA: TGTGCGACAAACCGATTGGGCTCTGGAAACACCATATATTTT. The full variable domain, completed using reference TRBV28 and TRBJ1-3, is DVKVTQSSRYLVKRTGEKVFLECVQDMDHENMFWYRQDPGLGLRLIYFSYDVKMKEKGDIPEGYSVSREKKERFSLILESASTNQTSMYLCATNRLGSGNTIYFGEGSWLTVV.

In nucleotides, the CDR3 is TGCGCCAGCAGTGAGTCGCTCCTGGAGGGGAGCCAGCCCCAGCATTTT. Encoded protein: CASSESLLEGSQPQHF. The V gene is TRBV10-1, the J gene TRBJ1-5; D is possibly TRBD1 (5 bases). Germline V gene data show CDR1 as WNHNN and CDR2 as SYGVQD (reference sequence). V was pared by 0 bases and J by 7 bases, with 16 bases between. The CDR3 spans 16 residues.